Detailed here is one T cell receptor beta chain. The CDR3 has 13 residues. Looked up from germline, CDR1 is MDHEN and CDR2 is SYDVKM. Trimming shortened V by 8 bases and J by 6 bases, and 14 bases separated the two germline ends. This record comes from a study of blood T cell repertoires in COVID-19. Turning to the study itself: Specimens from acute and convalescent COVID-19 originated in the United States, Italy and Spain.

Generated by immunoSEQ multiplex PCR, the TCRdb table keeps only in-frame clones and is missing some. This sample carries approximately 210,000 clones, under 90% of them seen once, and the ten largest clones take about 3.8%. Sample: peripheral blood. The chain recombines TRBV28 with TRBJ1-5, with a tentative D call TRBD1 (6 bases). The origin of this receptor is a woman aged 80 or older with acute or convalescent COVID-19. The CDR3, as DNA: TGTGCCAGCCGGTCAGGGGTAAGTCAGCCCCAGCATTTT. Translated: CASRSGVSQPQHF.